Listed here are 31 T cell receptor beta chains from one sample, sequenced in a study of regulatory T cells in long-lasting Graves disease. Time point indicated: persistent/refractory GD, antithyroid drugs over 5 years with positive TRAb. There was RNA extracted from PBMCs, and the TCR library was made from it. CDR3-region Arm-PCR and iRepertoire HTBI primers produced the TCR beta libraries. In TCRdb, the multiplex PCR reads were re-called with MiXCR into one record per CDR3 protein. Of around 400,000 distinct CDR3 sequences detected, around 22% appear once; the ten largest clones hold roughly a quarter. The sequences come from peripheral blood mononuclear cells (PBMCs), collected when the disease was refractory, from a patient treated with antithyroid drugs. These receptors came from a female donor with Graves disease.

This clonotype has only a few counts. The rearrangement uses TRBV7-6 and TRBJ2-7, with 8 bases that match TRBD2. Germline V gene data show CDR1 as SGHVS and CDR2 as FNYEAQ. Trimming cost V 4 bases and J 2 bases; bases outside gene matches: 4. The CDR3 length is 14 residues. The CDR3 DNA reads TGTGCCAGCAGCTCAGCGGGAGCACCCTACGAGCAGTACTTC. The encoded protein is CASSSAGAPYEQYF.

This clonotype was seen more than once but under ten times. The chain joins TRBV12-5 to TRBJ1-1; perhaps TRBD1 as D (6 bases). V dropped 0 bases and J dropped 1 base, with 9 bases sitting between them. There are 15 residues in the CDR3. The germline gives CDR1 LGHNT, CDR2 FRNRAP. CDR3 loop: CASGLVVGGNTEAFF. CDR3 sequence (DNA): TGTGCTAGTGGTTTGGTAGTAGGGGGGAACACTGAAGCTTTCTTT.

This clonotype was detected many times. This chain joins TRBV2 and TRBJ2-7, with 15 bases lining up with TRBD2. The CDR3 runs 13 residues. V lost 8 bases and J lost 4; bases outside the gene matches: 0. Germline V lookup: CDR1 SNHLY, CDR2 FYNNEI. The chain's CDR3 is CASGLAGGYEQYF. The CDR3 bases are TGTGCCAGCGGACTAGCGGGAGGGTACGAGCAGTACTTC.

This clonotype was seen repeatedly, ten times or more. This CDR3 is CASTPARSTPLEQYF. The CDR3 DNA is TGTGCCAGCACCCCGGCTAGATCGACGCCCCTCGAGCAGTACTTC. This sequence joins TRBV6-1 and TRBJ2-7; the D is unclear. The germline V and J ends were trimmed by 7 bases and 6 bases, with 22 bases remaining between them. CDR3 length: 15 amino acids. CDR1 and CDR2 (germline): MNHNS, SASEGT.

This rearrangement joins TRBV2 to TRBJ1-3; no clear D gene. The germline V and J ends were trimmed by 2 bases and 2 bases, with 13 bases remaining between them. The germline V gene encodes CDR1 SNHLY and CDR2 FYNNEI. The CDR3 is 16 amino acids. CDR3 region: CASSEFRGAPGNTIYF. In DNA, the CDR3 is TGTGCCAGCAGTGAATTTCGGGGAGCCCCTGGAAACACCATATATTTT. The full variable domain, completed using reference TRBV2 and TRBJ1-3, is EPEVTQTPSHQVTQMGQEVILRCVPISNHLYFYWYRQILGQKVEFLVSFYNNEISEKSEIFDDQFSVERPDGSNFTLKIRSTKLEDSAMYFCASSEFRGAPGNTIYFGEGSWLTVV.

In this sample, this clonotype turned up a few times. The genes are TRBV7-8 and TRBJ1-5; TRBD1 is a possible D gene (5 bases). Between the trimmed V and J ends, which lost 2 bases and 2 bases, there was a span of 22 bases. This CDR3 contains 19 residues. Germline V CDR1 and CDR2: SGHVS, FQNEAQ. The CDR3 sequence is CASSLWGSRGGTRNQPQHF. For the CDR3, the DNA is TGTGCCAGCAGCTTATGGGGGTCTCGCGGCGGCACACGCAATCAGCCCCAGCATTTT.

About this clonotype: A much larger clone is a single base away; this may be a read error. The V gene is TRBV6-8, the J gene TRBJ1-6; possible D gene TRBD1, 6 bases. Germline V lookup: CDR1 MNHGY, CDR2 SAAAGT. CDR3 length: 13 residues. CDR3 in amino acids: CTPWTERWSPLHF. The CDR3 DNA is TGTACCCCCTGGACAGAGAGGTGGTCACCCCTCCACTTT.

CDR3 DNA: TGTGCCAGCAGCTCCCTGGGGAGGGGGCTTACCGGGGAGCTGTTTTTT. Encoded protein: CASSSLGRGLTGELFF. The V call is TRBV9, the J call TRBJ2-2; either TRBD1 or TRBD2 may fit D (7 bases each). This CDR3 contains 16 residues. V was clipped by 4 bases and J by 5 bases, with 18 bases between them. Per germline, CDR1 SGDLS and CDR2 YYNGEE.

The genes are TRBV19 and TRBJ2-7; 12 bases are shared with TRBD1. This CDR3 comprises 14 residues. Trimming cost V 5 bases and J 5 bases; bases outside gene matches: 4. Germline CDR1 is LNHDA and CDR2 is SQIVND (reference sequence). CDR3 protein: CASSWGQGAHEQYF. In DNA, the CDR3 is TGTGCCAGTAGTTGGGGACAGGGGGCCCACGAGCAGTACTTC.

This chain links TRBV29-1 with TRBJ1-1; D may be TRBD1 (6 bases). Germline lookup yields CDR1 SQVTM and CDR2 ANQGSEA. This CDR3 spans 13 amino acids. Trimming left V 7 bases short and J 3 bases short, with 15 bases between. CDR3 bases: TGCAGCGCTCAAACAGGGAGGGACACTGAAGCTTTCTTT. Amino acids: CSAQTGRDTEAFF.

This clonotype was observed many times. This chain uses TRBV12-3 or TRBV12-4 with TRBJ1-2; 10 nucleotides line up with TRBD1. V trimming: 5 bases; J trimming: 0 bases; junction bases outside the gene matches: 6. This CDR3 has 16 amino acids. The CDR3 DNA sequence: TGTGCCAGCAGTCCAGATGGGACAGGGGCTAACTATGGCTACACCTTC. Protein product: CASSPDGTGANYGYTF.

V and J are TRBV18 and TRBJ2-1; D may be TRBD2 (5 bases). The V and J ends lost 3 bases and 6 bases respectively, with 9 bases between them. The CDR3 is 13 residues long. Germline V gives CDR1 KGHSH, CDR2 LQKENI. Here the CDR3 reads CASSPVGGNEQFF. As DNA, the CDR3 is TGTGCCAGCTCACCCGTCGGAGGCAATGAGCAGTTCTTC.

This clonotype has a handful of counts. This chain joins TRBV10-3 and TRBJ1-3, with D possibly matching TRBD1 (5 bases). The CDR3 length is 14 residues. Trimming shortened V by 10 bases and J by 3 bases, and 16 bases separated the two germline ends. Germline V CDR1 and CDR2: ENHRY, SYGVKD. In DNA, the CDR3 is TGTGCCACACGGGGTCGGCAGGGTGGAAACACCATATATTTT. This encodes CATRGRQGGNTIYF.

The rearrangement joins TRBV4-1 to TRBJ1-6; D is ambiguous. CDR3 length: 12 amino acids. With 3 bases removed from V and 8 bases from J, the gap between germline ends came to 5 bases. CDR1 and CDR2 (germline): MGHRA, YSYEKL. This CDR3 reads CASSHPYSPLHF. DNA of the CDR3: TGCGCCAGCAGCCACCCATATTCACCCCTCCACTTT.

The table lists this clonotype with many counts. The chain uses TRBV11-2 and TRBJ2-7, with 10 bases identical to TRBD2. The CDR3 runs 15 residues. Germline values: CDR1 SGHAT, CDR2 FQNNGV. V lost 3 bases, J lost 3 bases, and 5 bases stayed unmatched. The DNA for the CDR3 is TGTGCCAGCAGCTTCGGACTAGCGGAGGGCTACGAGCAGTACTTC. This codes for CASSFGLAEGYEQYF.

This clonotype was seen only a few times. The rearrangement links TRBV11-2 to TRBJ1-2; D gene ambiguous. Looked up from germline, CDR1 is SGHAT and CDR2 is FQNNGV. The CDR3 length is 14 residues. The V gene lost 1 base and the J gene lost 1 base, with 7 bases spanning the gap. In nucleotides, the CDR3 is TGTGCCAGCAGCTTAGTAGGCAATAACTATGGCTACACCTTC. Translating it yields CASSLVGNNYGYTF. The full variable domain, completed using reference TRBV11-2 and TRBJ1-2, is EAGVAQSPRYKIIEKRQSVAFWCNPISGHATLYWYQQILGQGPKLLIQFQNNGVVDDSQLPKDRFSAERLKGVDSTLKIQPAKLEDSAVYLCASSLVGNNYGYTFGSGTRLTVV.

This clonotype was recorded a few times. The chain combines TRBV28 with TRBJ1-2; D not resolved. The CDR3 extends over 15 amino acids. V lost 1 base to trimming and J lost 3 bases, with 12 bases between them. Germline V CDR1 and CDR2: MDHEN, SYDVKM. The CDR3 DNA follows: TGTGCCAGCAGTTTATACACGTCGGGTGACTATGGCTACACCTTC. It translates to CASSLYTSGDYGYTF.

The chain employs TRBV27 and TRBJ2-7; no clear D gene. Germline CDR1 is MNHEY and CDR2 is SMNVEV (reference sequence). CDR3 size: 12 residues. Trimming stripped 4 bases from V and 3 bases from J, with 7 bases between. The CDR3 DNA is TGTGCCAGCAGTTCCCCCTACTACGAGCAGTACTTC. Protein: CASSSPYYEQYF.

This clonotype was counted ten times or more. The chain employs TRBV7-2 and TRBJ2-7; TRBD1 matches at 7 bases. The CDR3 totals 16 residues. Germline CDR1 reads SGHTA; CDR2 reads FQGNSA. V gave up 3 bases and J gave up 0 bases; unmatched junction bases: 8. The CDR3 sequence: CASSFSGQAASYEQYF. The CDR3 DNA sequence: TGTGCCAGCAGCTTCTCAGGACAGGCGGCCTCCTACGAGCAGTACTTC. The variable domain in full, with the rest retrieved from reference TRBV7-2 and TRBJ2-7, is GAGVSQSPSNKVTEKGKDVELRCDPISGHTALYWYRQSLGQGLEFLIYFQGNSAPDKSGLPSDRFSAERTGGSVSTLTIQRTQQEDSAVYLCASSFSGQAASYEQYFGPGTRLTVT.

This chain joins TRBV12-3 or TRBV12-4 and TRBJ2-1, with TRBD2 matching over 9 bases. The length of the CDR3 is 16 residues. The V and J ends lost 5 bases and 5 bases, in that order; junction bases with no gene match: 10. The CDR3 reads CASSPAGTSRHNEQFF. CDR3 DNA sequence: TGTGCCAGCAGTCCTGCCGGGACTAGCCGACACAATGAGCAGTTCTTC.

This clonotype was detected many times. The rearrangement links TRBV7-6 to TRBJ2-7, with 7 bases that match TRBD2. CDR1 and CDR2 from the germline V gene are SGHVS and FNYEAQ. The CDR3 loop spans 14 amino acids. The ends lost 1 base at V and 5 bases at J; junction bases unmatched: 5. The DNA of the CDR3 is TGTGCCAGCAGCTTAGGACTAGCTTTCCACGAGCAGTACTTC. The encoded protein is CASSLGLAFHEQYF.

The rearrangement joins TRBV7-8 to TRBJ2-2; 12 positions match TRBD2. Trimming cost V 6 bases and J 7 bases; bases outside gene matches: 9. Looked up from germline, CDR1 is SGHVS and CDR2 is FQNEAQ. The CDR3 is made up of 16 amino acids. CDR3 amino acids: CASRKASGRADGELFF. DNA for the CDR3: TGTGCCAGCAGAAAGGCTAGCGGGAGGGCCGACGGGGAGCTGTTTTTT.

The chain joins TRBV9 to TRBJ2-6; D remains ambiguous. CDR1 is SGDLS and CDR2 is YYNGEE in the germline V gene. CDR3 length: 14 amino acids. Trimming removed 1 base from V and 2 bases from J, with 4 bases in between. The CDR3 region has the DNA TGTGCCAGCAGCGTAATCCCTGGGGCCAACGTCCTGACTTTC. Translating gives CASSVIPGANVLTF. The complete variable domain, with remaining parts taken from reference TRBV9 and TRBJ2-6, reads DSGVTQTPKHLITATGQRVTLRCSPRSGDLSVYWYQQSLDQGLQFLIQYYNGEERAKGNILERFSAQQFPDLHSELNLSSLELGDSALYFCASSVIPGANVLTFGAGSRLTVL.

The chain has TRBV19 and TRBJ1-1; weak D call: TRBD1 (5 bases). This CDR3 is 14 amino acids long. Trimming shortened V by 5 bases and J by 1 base, and 11 bases separated the two germline ends. Germline-derived CDR1 and CDR2 are LNHDA and SQIVND (reference sequence). This CDR3 is CASSDRGPNTEAFF. CDR3 DNA: TGTGCCAGTAGTGACCGGGGACCGAACACTGAAGCTTTCTTT.

The chain employs TRBV5-5 and TRBJ2-7; maybe TRBD2 (5 bases). Looked up from germline, CDR1 is SGHKS and CDR2 is YYEKEE (reference sequence). CDR3 length: 16 residues. V dropped 0 bases and J dropped 4 bases, with 17 bases sitting between them. CDR3 sequence reads: CASSLVDVVWTYEQYF. In DNA form, the CDR3 reads TGTGCCAGCAGCTTGGTAGACGTGGTCTGGACTTACGAGCAGTACTTC.

This clonotype was seen repeatedly, ten times or more. V usage is TRBV7-8 and J usage is TRBJ1-2; D ambiguous. Germline-derived CDR1 and CDR2 are SGHVS and FQNEAQ. Trimming cost V 1 base and J 2 bases, with 8 bases left between them. The CDR3 contains 14 residues. The CDR3 region has the DNA TGTGCCAGCAGCTTAGATCACACCAACTATGGCTACACCTTC. It encodes CASSLDHTNYGYTF.

In this sample, this clonotype turned up many times. The chain links TRBV25-1 to TRBJ2-7, with 7 positions matching TRBD2. Per germline, CDR1 MGHDK and CDR2 SYGVNS. The CDR3 extends over 15 amino acids. The J segment lost 4 bases and the V segment lost 4 bases, leaving 10 bases of the junction unmatched. The CDR3 is CASSGFRGAGYEQYF. The CDR3 nucleotides are TGTGCCAGCAGTGGATTTAGGGGAGCGGGGTACGAGCAGTACTTC.

The genes are TRBV10-3 and TRBJ2-7; 7 positions match TRBD1. The germline V gene encodes CDR1 ENHRY and CDR2 SYGVKD. The length of the CDR3 is 12 residues. The V segment lost 6 bases and the J segment 4 bases; nucleotides outside the gene matches: 3. The CDR3 bases are TGTGCCATCAGACCAGGGGGATACGAGCAGTACTTC. Protein product: CAIRPGGYEQYF.

J is TRBJ1-6 and V is TRBV12-3 or TRBV12-4; 7 bases line up with TRBD1. J gave up 7 bases and V 3 bases, and 6 bases lay outside the gene matches. The length of the CDR3 is 15 residues. CDR3 nucleotides: TGTGCCAGCAGTTTTGGGGACAGAATCAATTCACCCCTCCACTTT. Encoded protein: CASSFGDRINSPLHF.

The chain recombines TRBV5-1 with TRBJ2-4, with D maybe TRBD2 (6 bases). The CDR3 is 14 amino acids. Trimming removed 2 bases from V and 5 bases from J, with 11 bases in between. The germline V gene encodes CDR1 SGHRS and CDR2 YFSETQ. This CDR3 is CASSFGRLENIQYF. The CDR3 coding sequence is TGCGCCAGCAGCTTTGGGAGGTTAGAAAACATTCAGTACTTC.

This chain joins TRBV5-5 and TRBJ2-5; the match to TRBD2 covers 7 bases. The CDR3 sequence is 16 residues long. The V gene end was trimmed by 5 bases and the J gene end by 4 bases; junction bases not matched to a gene: 14. Germline assignment: CDR1 SGHKS and CDR2 YYEKEE (reference sequence). The chain's CDR3 is CASSRDRDYLGETQYF. The CDR3 nucleotides are TGTGCCAGCAGTCGGGATCGGGACTACCTAGGAGAGACCCAGTACTTC.